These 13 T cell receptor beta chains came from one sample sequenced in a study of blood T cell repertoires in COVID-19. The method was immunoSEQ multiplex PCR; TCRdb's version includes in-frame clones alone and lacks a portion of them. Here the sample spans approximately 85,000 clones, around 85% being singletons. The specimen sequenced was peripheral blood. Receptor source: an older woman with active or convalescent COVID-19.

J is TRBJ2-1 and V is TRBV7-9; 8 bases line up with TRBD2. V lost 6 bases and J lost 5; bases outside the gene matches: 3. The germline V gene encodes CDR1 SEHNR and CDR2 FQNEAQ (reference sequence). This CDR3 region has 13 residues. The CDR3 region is CASRGLVHNEQFF. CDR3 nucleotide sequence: TGTGCCAGCAGGGGACTAGTCCACAATGAGCAGTTCTTC. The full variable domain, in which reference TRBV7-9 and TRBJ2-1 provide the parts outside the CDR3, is DTGVSQNPRHKITKRGQNVTFRCDPISEHNRLYWYRQTLGQGPEFLTYFQNEAQLEKSRLLSDRFSAERPKGSFSTLEIQRTEQGDSAMYLCASRGLVHNEQFFGPGTRLTVL.

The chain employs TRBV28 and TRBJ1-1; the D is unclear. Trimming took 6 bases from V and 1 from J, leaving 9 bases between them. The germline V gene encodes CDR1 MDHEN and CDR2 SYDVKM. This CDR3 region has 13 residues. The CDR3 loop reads CASRTTTNTEAFF. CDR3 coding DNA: TGTGCCAGCAGGACGACAACGAACACTGAAGCTTTCTTT.

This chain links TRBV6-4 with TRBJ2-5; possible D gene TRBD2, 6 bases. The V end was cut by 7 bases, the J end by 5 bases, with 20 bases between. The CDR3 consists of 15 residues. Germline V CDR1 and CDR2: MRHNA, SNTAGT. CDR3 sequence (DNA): TGTGCCAGCAAAAAACTCGCGGGGTGGGGGGAGACCCAGTACTTC. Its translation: CASKKLAGWGETQYF.

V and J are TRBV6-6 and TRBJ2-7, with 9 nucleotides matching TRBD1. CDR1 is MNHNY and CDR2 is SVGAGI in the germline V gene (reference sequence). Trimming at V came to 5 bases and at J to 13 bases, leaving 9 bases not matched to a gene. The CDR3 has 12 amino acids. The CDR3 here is CASSRTGVPNYF. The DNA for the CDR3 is TGTGCCAGCAGTCGGACAGGGGTCCCTAACTACTTC.

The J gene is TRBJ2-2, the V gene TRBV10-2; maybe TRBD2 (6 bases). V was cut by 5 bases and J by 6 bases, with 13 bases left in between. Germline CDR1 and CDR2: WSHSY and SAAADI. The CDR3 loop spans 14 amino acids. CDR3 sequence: CASSTVGGPGELFF. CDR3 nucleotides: TGCGCCAGCAGTACAGTGGGGGGACCCGGGGAGCTGTTTTTT.

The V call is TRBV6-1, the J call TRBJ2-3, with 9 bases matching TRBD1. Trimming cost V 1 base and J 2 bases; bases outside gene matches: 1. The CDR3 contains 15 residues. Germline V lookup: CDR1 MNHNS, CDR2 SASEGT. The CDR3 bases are TGTGCCAGCAGTGAAGGGGACAGGGTCACAGATACGCAGTATTTT. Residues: CASSEGDRVTDTQYF.

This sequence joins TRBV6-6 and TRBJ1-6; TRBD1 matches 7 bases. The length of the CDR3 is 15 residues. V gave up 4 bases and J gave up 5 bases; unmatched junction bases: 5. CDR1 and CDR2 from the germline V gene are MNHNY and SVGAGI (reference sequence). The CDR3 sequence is CASSFTGVNNSPLHF. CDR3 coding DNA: TGTGCCAGCAGTTTTACAGGGGTAAATAATTCACCCCTCCACTTT.

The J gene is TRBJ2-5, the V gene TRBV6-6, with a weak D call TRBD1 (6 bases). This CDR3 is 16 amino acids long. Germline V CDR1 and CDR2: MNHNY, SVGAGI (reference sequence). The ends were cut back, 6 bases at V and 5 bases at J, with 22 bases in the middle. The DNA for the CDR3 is TGTGCCAGCAGCCCTCAAGGCGGAGTGGGGGCGGAGACCCAGTACTTC. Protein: CASSPQGGVGAETQYF.

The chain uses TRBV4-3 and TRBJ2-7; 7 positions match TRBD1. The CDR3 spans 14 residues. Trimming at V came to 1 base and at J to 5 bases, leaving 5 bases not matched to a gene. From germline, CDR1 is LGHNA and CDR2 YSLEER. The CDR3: CASSQVDREDEQYF. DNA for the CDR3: TGCGCCAGCAGCCAAGTCGACAGGGAAGACGAGCAGTACTTC.

In nucleotides, the CDR3 is TGTGCCAGCTCACCACCCGCGGGTGAAGCTTTCTTT. It yields the protein CASSPPAGEAFF. The rearrangement uses TRBV18 and TRBJ1-1; D remains unclear. V was shortened by 0 bases and J by 7 bases, with 6 bases between the two germline ends. Germline V gives CDR1 KGHSH, CDR2 LQKENI. This CDR3 is 12 amino acids long.

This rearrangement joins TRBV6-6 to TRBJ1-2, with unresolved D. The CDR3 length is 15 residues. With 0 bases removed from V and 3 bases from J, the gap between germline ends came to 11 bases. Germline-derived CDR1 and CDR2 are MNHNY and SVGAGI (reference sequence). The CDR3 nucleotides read TGTGCCAGCAGTTACTCTGGCCAACAACACTATGGCTACACCTTC. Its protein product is CASSYSGQQHYGYTF.

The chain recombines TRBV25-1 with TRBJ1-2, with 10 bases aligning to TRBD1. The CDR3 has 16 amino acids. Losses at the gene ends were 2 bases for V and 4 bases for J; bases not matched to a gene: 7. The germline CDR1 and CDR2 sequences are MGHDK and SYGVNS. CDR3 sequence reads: CASSEAGTGVVYGYTF. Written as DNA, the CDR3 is TGTGCCAGCAGTGAAGCCGGGACAGGGGTCGTCTATGGCTACACCTTC.

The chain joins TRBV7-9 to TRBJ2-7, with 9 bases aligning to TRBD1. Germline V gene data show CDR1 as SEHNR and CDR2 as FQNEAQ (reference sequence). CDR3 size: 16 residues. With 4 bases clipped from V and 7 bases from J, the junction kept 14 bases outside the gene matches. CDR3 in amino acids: CASSSSGTGPTGEQYF. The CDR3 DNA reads TGTGCCAGCAGCTCCTCCGGGACAGGGCCGACGGGGGAGCAGTACTTC.